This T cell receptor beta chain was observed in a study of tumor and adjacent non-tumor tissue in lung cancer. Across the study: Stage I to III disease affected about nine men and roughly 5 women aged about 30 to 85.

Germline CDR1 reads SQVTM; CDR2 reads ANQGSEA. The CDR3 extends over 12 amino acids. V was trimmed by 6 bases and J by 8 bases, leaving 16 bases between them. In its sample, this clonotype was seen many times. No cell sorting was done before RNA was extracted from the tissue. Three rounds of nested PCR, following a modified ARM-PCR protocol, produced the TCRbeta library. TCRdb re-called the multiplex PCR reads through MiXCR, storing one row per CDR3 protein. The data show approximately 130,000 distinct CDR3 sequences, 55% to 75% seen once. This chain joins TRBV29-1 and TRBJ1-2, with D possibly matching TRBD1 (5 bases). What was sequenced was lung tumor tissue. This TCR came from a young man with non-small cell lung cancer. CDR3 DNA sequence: TGCAGCGTCGAAACTTCAGGGCTCGGCTACACCTTC. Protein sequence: CSVETSGLGYTF. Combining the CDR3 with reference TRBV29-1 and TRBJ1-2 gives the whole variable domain SAVISQKPSRDICQRGTSLTIQCQVDSQVTMMFWYRQQPGQSLTLIATANQGSEATYESGFVIDKFPISRPNLTFSTLTVSNMSPEDSSIYLCSVETSGLGYTFGSGTRLTVV.